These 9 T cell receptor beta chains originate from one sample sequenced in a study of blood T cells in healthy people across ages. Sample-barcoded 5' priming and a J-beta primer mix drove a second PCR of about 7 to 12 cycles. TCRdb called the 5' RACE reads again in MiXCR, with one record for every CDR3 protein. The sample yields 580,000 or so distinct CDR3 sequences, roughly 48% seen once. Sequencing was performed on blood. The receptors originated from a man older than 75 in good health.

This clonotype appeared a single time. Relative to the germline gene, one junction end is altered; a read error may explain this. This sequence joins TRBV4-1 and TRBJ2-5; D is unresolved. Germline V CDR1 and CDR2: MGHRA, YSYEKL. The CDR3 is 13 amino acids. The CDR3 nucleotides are TGCGCCGGCAGCCAAGAAGGATATTTGGAGCAGTACTTC. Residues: CAGSQEGYLEQYF.

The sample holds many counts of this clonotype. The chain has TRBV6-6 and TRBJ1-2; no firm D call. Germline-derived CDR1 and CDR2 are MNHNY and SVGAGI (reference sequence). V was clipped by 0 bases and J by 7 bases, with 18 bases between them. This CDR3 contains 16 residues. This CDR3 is CASSYSSTLEWSGYTF. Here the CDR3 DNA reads TGTGCCAGCAGTTACTCGAGCACGCTCGAATGGTCTGGCTACACCTTC.

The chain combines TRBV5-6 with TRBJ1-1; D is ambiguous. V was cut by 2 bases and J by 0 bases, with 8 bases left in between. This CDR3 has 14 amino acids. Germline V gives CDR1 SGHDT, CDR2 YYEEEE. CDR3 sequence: CASSFSRMNTEAFF. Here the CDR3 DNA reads TGTGCCAGCAGCTTTTCCCGGATGAACACTGAAGCTTTCTTT.

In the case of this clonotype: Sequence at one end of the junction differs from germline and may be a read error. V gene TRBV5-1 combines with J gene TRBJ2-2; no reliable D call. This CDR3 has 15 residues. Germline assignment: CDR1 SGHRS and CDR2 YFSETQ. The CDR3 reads CASSLVPEDTGELFF. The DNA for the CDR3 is TGCGCCAGTAGCTTGGTTCCAGAGGACACCGGGGAGCTGTTTTTT.

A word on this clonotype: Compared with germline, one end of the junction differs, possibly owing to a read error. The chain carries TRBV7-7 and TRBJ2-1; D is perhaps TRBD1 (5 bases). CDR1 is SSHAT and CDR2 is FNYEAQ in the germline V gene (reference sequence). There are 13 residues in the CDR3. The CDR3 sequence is CASSLGRVDEQFF. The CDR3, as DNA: TGTGCTAGCAGCTTAGGCAGGGTGGATGAGCAGTTCTTC.

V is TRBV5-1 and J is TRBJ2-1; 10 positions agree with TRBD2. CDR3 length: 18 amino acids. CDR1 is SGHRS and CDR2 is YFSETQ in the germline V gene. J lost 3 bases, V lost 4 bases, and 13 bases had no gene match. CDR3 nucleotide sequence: TGCGCCAGCAGCATAACCTCCCTAGCGGGGGCCGGCTACAATGAGCAGTTCTTC. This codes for CASSITSLAGAGYNEQFF.

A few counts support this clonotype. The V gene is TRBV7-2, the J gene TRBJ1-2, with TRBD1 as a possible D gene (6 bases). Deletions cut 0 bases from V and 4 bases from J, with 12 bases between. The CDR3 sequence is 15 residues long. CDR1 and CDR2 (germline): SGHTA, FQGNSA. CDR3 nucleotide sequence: TGTGCCAGCAGCTTAGCTAACAGGGCCGGCTATGGCTACACCTTC. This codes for CASSLANRAGYGYTF.

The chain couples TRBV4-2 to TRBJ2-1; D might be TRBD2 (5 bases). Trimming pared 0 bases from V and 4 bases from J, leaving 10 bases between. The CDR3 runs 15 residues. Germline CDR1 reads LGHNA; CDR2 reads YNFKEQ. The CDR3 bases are TGTGCCAGCAGCCAAGATAAACAGCGGTACAATGAGCAGTTCTTC. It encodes CASSQDKQRYNEQFF.

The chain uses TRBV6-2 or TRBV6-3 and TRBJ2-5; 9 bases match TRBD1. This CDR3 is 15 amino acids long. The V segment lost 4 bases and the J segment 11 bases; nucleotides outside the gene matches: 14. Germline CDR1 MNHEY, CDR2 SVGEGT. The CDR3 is CASSSPGTGLWEQYF. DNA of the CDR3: TGTGCCAGCAGTTCTCCCGGGACAGGGCTTTGGGAGCAGTACTTC.